The 19 T cell receptor beta chains listed next were all sequenced from one sample in a study of spatial heterogeneity in lung cancer. Sample time point: sample taken at primary tumor resection. One entry per CDR3 protein results from TCRdb running MiXCR on the 5' RACE reads. The sample yields over 13,000 distinct CDR3 sequences, roughly 3.6% seen once. Here the sequenced sample was normal lung tissue next to the tumor, taken at surgery. These TCRs come from a male donor with early-stage non-small cell lung cancer.

This clonotype was found many times. As an off-target read in a library built for alpha chains, this beta chain has a frequency of little significance. The chain uses TRBV15 and TRBJ2-3; D uncertain. The CDR3 is 13 amino acids. CDR1 and CDR2 (germline): LNHNV, YYDKDF (reference sequence). V dropped 0 bases and J dropped 13 bases, with 14 bases sitting between them. This CDR3 is CATSRDPLREEYF. For the CDR3, the DNA is TGTGCCACCAGCAGAGACCCCCTCCGTGAGGAGTATTTT.

This clonotype is termed medium-sized. A library prepared for alpha chains yielded this beta chain as an off-target read; its size is of little meaning. The chain is built from TRBV18 and TRBJ1-5; D perhaps matches TRBD1 (5 bases). The CDR3 is made up of 13 amino acids. Germline loops: CDR1 KGHSH, CDR2 LQKENI. V lost 3 bases, J lost 7 bases, and 10 bases lay in between. CDR3: CASSPGVRQPQHF. CDR3 DNA sequence: TGTGCCAGCTCACCGGGGGTACGGCAGCCCCAGCATTTT. Using reference TRBV18 and TRBJ1-5 for the parts outside the CDR3, the full variable domain is NAGVMQNPRHLVRRRGQEARLRCSPMKGHSHVYWYRQLPEEGLKFMVYLQKENIIDESGMPKERFSAEFPKEGPSILRIQQVVRGDSAAYFCASSPGVRQPQHFGDGTRLSIL.

Ten or more counts support this clonotype. The library was prepared for alpha chains; this beta chain is a stray read, so its frequency means little. The CDR3 is CATSDGGGQLNQPQHF. In DNA, the CDR3 is TGTGCCACCAGTGATGGGGGGGGGCAACTTAATCAGCCCCAGCATTTT. This sequence joins TRBV24-1 and TRBJ1-5; D might be TRBD1 (6 bases). The CDR3 covers 16 residues. Looked up from germline, CDR1 is KGHDR and CDR2 is SFDVKD. Trimming pared 3 bases from V and 4 bases from J, leaving 15 bases between.

Ten or more counts support this clonotype. Since the library was made to target alpha chains, this beta chain is a stray read and its abundance is not meaningful. This chain uses TRBV7-2 with TRBJ2-3; no definite D call. CDR1 and CDR2 from the germline V gene are SGHTA and FQGNSA. This CDR3 region has 12 residues. Between the trimmed V and J ends, which lost 1 base and 6 bases, there was a span of 5 bases. The CDR3 nucleotides read TGTGCCAGCAGCTTAGTTTGGGATACGCAGTATTTT. This encodes CASSLVWDTQYF.

This clonotype was seen ten or more times. This beta chain is an unintended read in a library built for alpha chains; its size means little. The rearrangement joins TRBV7-9 to TRBJ1-6; D gene ambiguous. The CDR3 is 14 amino acids. V lost 3 bases and J lost 8, with 11 bases in between. Germline assignment: CDR1 SEHNR and CDR2 FQNEAQ (reference sequence). The CDR3 coding sequence is TGTGCCAGCAGCTTGTTTTCCCGGGATTCACCCCTCCACTTT. This translates into CASSLFSRDSPLHF.

This clonotype was counted many times. In a library made to pick up alpha chains, this beta chain is a stray read with a size that means little. The chain links TRBV30 to TRBJ2-1; D gene unclear. The germline V and J ends were trimmed by 2 bases and 9 bases, with 8 bases remaining between them. The CDR3 runs 11 residues. Germline lookup yields CDR1 GTSNPN and CDR2 SVGIG (reference sequence). This CDR3 reads CAWSLQSEQFF. CDR3 DNA: TGTGCCTGGAGTTTGCAGAGTGAGCAGTTCTTC. Supplemented by reference TRBV30 and TRBJ2-1, the full variable domain reads SQTIHQWPATLVQPVGSPLSLECTVEGTSNPNLYWYRQAAGRGLQLLFYSVGIGQISSEVPQNLSASRPQDRQFILSSKKLLLSDSGFYLCAWSLQSEQFFGPGTRLTVL.

This clonotype was seen many times. This beta chain is a stray read from a library made for alpha chains; its abundance is not meaningful. The rearrangement uses TRBV20-1 and TRBJ2-3, with D perhaps matching TRBD1 (5 bases). CDR3 length: 11 residues. Deletions cut 3 bases from V and 11 bases from J, with 12 bases between. In germline, CDR1 is DFQATT, CDR2 SNEGSKA (reference sequence). The CDR3 DNA sequence: TGCAGTGCTAGGACAGACGTCTGGCAGTATTTT. The encoded protein is CSARTDVWQYF.

The table lists this clonotype with many counts. The library was designed around alpha chains, so this beta chain is a stray read whose abundance carries little weight. The chain recombines TRBV6-5 with TRBJ1-5; D is ambiguous. The germline gives CDR1 MNHEY, CDR2 SVGAGI. Trimming left V 7 bases short and J 6 bases short, with 16 bases between. The length of the CDR3 is 14 residues. This CDR3 is CASNRAGSGQPQHF. In nucleotides, the CDR3 is TGTGCCAGCAATAGAGCTGGGTCGGGTCAGCCCCAGCATTTT.

This clonotype showed up many times. This beta chain appears as a stray read in a library generated for alpha chains; its size is not informative. The rearrangement links TRBV7-8 to TRBJ1-1, with 7 positions matching TRBD1. The trim removed 0 bases at V and 0 bases at J, leaving 7 bases unmatched. In germline, CDR1 is SGHVS, CDR2 FQNEAQ. This CDR3 is built from 17 residues. CDR3 amino acids: CASSLAGGAGMNTEAFF. CDR3 coding DNA: TGTGCCAGCAGCTTAGCAGGGGGCGCAGGGATGAACACTGAAGCTTTCTTT.

Concerning this clonotype: In a library made to pick up alpha chains, this beta chain is a stray read with a size that means little. The chain links TRBV12-3 or TRBV12-4 to TRBJ2-3; possible D gene TRBD2, 5 bases. With 8 bases removed from V and 6 bases from J, the gap between germline ends came to 15 bases. There are 13 residues in the CDR3. The CDR3 protein is CASSSRGGDTQYF. For the CDR3, the DNA is TGTGCCAGCTCTTCCCGCGGCGGGGATACGCAGTATTTT.

At least ten counts were recorded for this clonotype. The size of this beta chain means little, since it is a stray read in a library made for alpha chains. The chain recombines TRBV5-1 with TRBJ2-7, with D possibly being TRBD1 or TRBD2 (5 bases each). In germline, CDR1 is SGHRS, CDR2 YFSETQ. The V gene lost 0 bases and the J gene lost 7 bases, with 11 bases spanning the gap. This CDR3 has 13 amino acids. The CDR3, as DNA: TGCGCCAGCAGCTTGGTGGGGGTACAAGAGCAGTACTTC. Encoded protein: CASSLVGVQEQYF.

This clonotype came up once. The library was prepared for alpha chains; this beta chain is a stray read, so its frequency means little. The genes are TRBV27 and TRBJ2-5; no firm D call. The CDR3 spans 13 residues. Germline V gene lookup returns CDR1 MNHEY and CDR2 SMNVEV (reference sequence). Trimming took 4 bases from V and 3 from J, leaving 9 bases between them. The CDR3 sequence: CASSSLREETQYF. The CDR3 DNA reads as TGTGCCAGCAGTTCCCTTCGGGAAGAGACCCAGTACTTC.

This clonotype was found many times. This beta chain slipped into a library made for alpha chains as a stray read, so its size is not meaningful. The gene calls are TRBV29-1 and TRBJ1-1; unclear D gene. The CDR3 runs to 11 residues. In germline, CDR1 is SQVTM, CDR2 ANQGSEA. V was cut by 7 bases and J by 1 base, with 7 bases left in between. The CDR3 here is CSALRNTEAFF. The CDR3 DNA follows: TGCAGCGCCCTGAGGAACACTGAAGCTTTCTTT. The entire variable domain, with the rest obtained from reference TRBV29-1 and TRBJ1-1, is as follows: SAVISQKPSRDICQRGTSLTIQCQVDSQVTMMFWYRQQPGQSLTLIATANQGSEATYESGFVIDKFPISRPNLTFSTLTVSNMSPEDSSIYLCSALRNTEAFFGQGTRLTVV.

This clonotype was seen ten or more times. This beta chain is off target for a library built for alpha chains, so its abundance means little. The V gene is TRBV4-1, the J gene TRBJ2-2; either TRBD1 or TRBD2 may fit D (5 bases each). With 4 bases removed from V and 4 bases from J, the gap between germline ends came to 10 bases. The CDR3 consists of 14 residues. CDR1 MGHRA and CDR2 YSYEKL come from the germline V gene. The CDR3 sequence: CASSRTGTTGELFF. For the CDR3, the DNA is TGCGCCAGCAGCCGAACCGGGACCACCGGGGAGCTGTTTTTT.

This clonotype is classed as medium-sized. Because the library targeted alpha chains, this beta chain is an off-target read whose size means little. This CDR3 is CASSYSGRDQPQHF. CDR3 nucleotides: TGTGCCAGCAGTTACTCAGGGAGGGATCAGCCCCAGCATTTT. The chain combines TRBV6-6 with TRBJ1-5; the D is unclear. V lost 0 bases, J lost 5 bases, and 8 bases lay in between. Germline CDR1 MNHNY, CDR2 SVGAGI (reference sequence). The CDR3 runs to 14 residues.

In this sample, this clonotype turned up once. This beta chain turned up in a library designed for alpha chains; as an off-target read, its abundance says little. This chain connects TRBV20-1 to TRBJ1-4; weak D call: TRBD1 (5 bases). Trimming removed 6 bases from V and 4 bases from J, with 15 bases in between. The germline V gene has CDR1 DFQATT and CDR2 SNEGSKA (reference sequence). The CDR3 runs 14 residues. The CDR3 loop is CSASDRTFNEKLFF. CDR3 coding DNA: TGCAGTGCAAGCGACAGAACGTTTAATGAAAAACTGTTTTTT.

At least ten counts were recorded for this clonotype. The size of this beta chain means little, since it is a stray read in a library made for alpha chains. The V and J genes are TRBV18 and TRBJ1-1; unclear D gene. V lost 2 bases to trimming and J lost 0 bases, with 10 bases between them. This CDR3 region has 15 residues. CDR1 KGHSH and CDR2 LQKENI come from the germline V gene. The CDR3 nucleotides are TGTGCCAGCTCACCAAGCAAAGTTATGAACACTGAAGCTTTCTTT. This translates into CASSPSKVMNTEAFF. The full variable domain, in which reference TRBV18 and TRBJ1-1 provide the parts outside the CDR3, is NAGVMQNPRHLVRRRGQEARLRCSPMKGHSHVYWYRQLPEEGLKFMVYLQKENIIDESGMPKERFSAEFPKEGPSILRIQQVVRGDSAAYFCASSPSKVMNTEAFFGQGTRLTVV.

This clonotype was observed at least ten times. This beta chain came through as a stray read in a library set up for alpha chains, and its size says little. The chain links TRBV7-9 to TRBJ2-3; TRBD1 matches at 8 bases. This CDR3 spans 12 amino acids. CDR1 SEHNR and CDR2 FQNEAQ come from the germline V gene (reference sequence). V lost 10 bases, J lost 4 bases, and 4 bases stayed unmatched. The CDR3 DNA is TGTGCCACCCAGGGGGCCGCAGATACGCAGTATTTT. This sequence encodes CATQGAADTQYF. The full variable domain, with the rest looked up from reference TRBV7-9 and TRBJ2-3, is DTGVSQNPRHKITKRGQNVTFRCDPISEHNRLYWYRQTLGQGPEFLTYFQNEAQLEKSRLLSDRFSAERPKGSFSTLEIQRTEQGDSAMYLCATQGAADTQYFGPGTRLTVL.

Ten or more counts support this clonotype. This beta chain was picked up by a library intended for alpha chains and is off target, so its count carries little meaning. This rearrangement joins TRBV14 to TRBJ2-7; D is tentatively TRBD1 or TRBD2 (5 bases each). The length of the CDR3 is 13 residues. Germline V CDR1 and CDR2: SGHDN, FVKESK. Trimming left V 3 bases short and J 8 bases short, with 14 bases between. DNA of the CDR3: TGTGCCAGCAGCCAGATGGGGACGGGGAAGCAGTACTTC. Amino acid sequence: CASSQMGTGKQYF.